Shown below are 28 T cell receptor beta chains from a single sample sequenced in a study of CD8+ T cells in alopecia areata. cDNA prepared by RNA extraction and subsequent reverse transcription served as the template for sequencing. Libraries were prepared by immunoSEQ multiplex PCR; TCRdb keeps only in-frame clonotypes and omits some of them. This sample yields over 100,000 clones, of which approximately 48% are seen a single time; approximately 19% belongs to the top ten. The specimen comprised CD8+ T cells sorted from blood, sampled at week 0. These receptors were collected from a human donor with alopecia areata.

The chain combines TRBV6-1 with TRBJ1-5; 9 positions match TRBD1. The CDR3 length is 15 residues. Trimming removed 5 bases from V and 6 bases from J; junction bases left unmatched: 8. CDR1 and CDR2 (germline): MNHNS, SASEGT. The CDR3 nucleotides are TGTGCCAGCAGTCGCGGACAGGGGATGACTCAGCCCCAGCATTTT. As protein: CASSRGQGMTQPQHF.

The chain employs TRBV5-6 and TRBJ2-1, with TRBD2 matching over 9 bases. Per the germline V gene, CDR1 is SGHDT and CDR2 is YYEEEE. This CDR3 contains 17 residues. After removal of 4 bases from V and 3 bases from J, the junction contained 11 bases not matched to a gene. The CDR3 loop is CASSPGGSGGLYNEQFF. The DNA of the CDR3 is TGTGCCAGCAGCCCCGGTGGTAGCGGGGGTCTCTACAATGAGCAGTTCTTC.

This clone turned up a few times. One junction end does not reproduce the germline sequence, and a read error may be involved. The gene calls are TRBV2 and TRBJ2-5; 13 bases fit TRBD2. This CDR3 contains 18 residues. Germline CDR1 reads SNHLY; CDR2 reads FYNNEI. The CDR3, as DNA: TGTGCCAGCAGAAGGTTAACCGGACTAGCGGGGGCCCAAGAGACTCAGTACTTC. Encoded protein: CASRRLTGLAGAQETQYF.

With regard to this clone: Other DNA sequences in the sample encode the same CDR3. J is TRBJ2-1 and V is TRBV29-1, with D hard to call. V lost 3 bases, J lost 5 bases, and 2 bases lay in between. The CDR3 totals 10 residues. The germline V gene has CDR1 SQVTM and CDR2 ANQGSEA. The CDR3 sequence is CSVEDNEQFF. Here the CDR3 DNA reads TGCAGCGTTGAGGACAATGAGCAGTTCTTC.

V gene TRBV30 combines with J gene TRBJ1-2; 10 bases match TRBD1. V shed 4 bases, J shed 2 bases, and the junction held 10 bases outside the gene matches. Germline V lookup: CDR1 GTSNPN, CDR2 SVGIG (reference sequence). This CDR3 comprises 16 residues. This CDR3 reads CAWNGYGQGENYGYTF. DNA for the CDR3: TGTGCCTGGAATGGGTACGGACAGGGGGAAAACTATGGCTACACCTTC. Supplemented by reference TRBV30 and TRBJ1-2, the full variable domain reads SQTIHQWPATLVQPVGSPLSLECTVEGTSNPNLYWYRQAAGRGLQLLFYSVGIGQISSEVPQNLSASRPQDRQFILSSKKLLLSDSGFYLCAWNGYGQGENYGYTFGSGTRLTVV.

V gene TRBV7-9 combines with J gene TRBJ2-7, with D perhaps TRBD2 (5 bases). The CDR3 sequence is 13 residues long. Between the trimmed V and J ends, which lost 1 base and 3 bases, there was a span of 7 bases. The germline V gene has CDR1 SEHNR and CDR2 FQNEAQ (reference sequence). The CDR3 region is CASSLELGYEQYF. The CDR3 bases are TGTGCCAGCAGCTTAGAACTAGGCTACGAGCAGTACTTC.

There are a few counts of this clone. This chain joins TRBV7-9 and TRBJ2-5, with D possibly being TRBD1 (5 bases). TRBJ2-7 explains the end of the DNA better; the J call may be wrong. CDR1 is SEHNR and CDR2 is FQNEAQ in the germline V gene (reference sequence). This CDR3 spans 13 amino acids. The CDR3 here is CASRQGTGYEQYF. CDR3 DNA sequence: TGTGCCAGCAGACAAGGCACAGGCTACGAGCAGTACTTC.

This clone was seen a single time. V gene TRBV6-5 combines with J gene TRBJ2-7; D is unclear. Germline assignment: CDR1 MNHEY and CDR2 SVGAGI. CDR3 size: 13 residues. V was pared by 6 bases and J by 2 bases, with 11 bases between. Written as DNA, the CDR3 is TGTGCCAGCAGGTACAGTGCCACCTACGAGCAGTACTTC. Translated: CASRYSATYEQYF.

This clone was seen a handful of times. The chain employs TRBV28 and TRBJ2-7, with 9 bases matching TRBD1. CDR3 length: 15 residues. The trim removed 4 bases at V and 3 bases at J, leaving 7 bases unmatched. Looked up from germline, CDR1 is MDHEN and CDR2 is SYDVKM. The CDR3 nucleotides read TGTGCCAGCAGTTCTCGGGGGACAGGGCACTACGAGCAGTACTTC. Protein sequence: CASSSRGTGHYEQYF. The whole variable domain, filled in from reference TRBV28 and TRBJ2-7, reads DVKVTQSSRYLVKRTGEKVFLECVQDMDHENMFWYRQDPGLGLRLIYFSYDVKMKEKGDIPEGYSVSREKKERFSLILESASTNQTSMYLCASSSRGTGHYEQYFGPGTRLTVT.

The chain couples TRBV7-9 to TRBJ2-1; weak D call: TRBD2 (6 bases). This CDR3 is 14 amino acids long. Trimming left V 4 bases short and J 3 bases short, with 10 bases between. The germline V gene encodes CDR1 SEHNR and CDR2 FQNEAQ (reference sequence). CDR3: CASSSAGSYNEQFF. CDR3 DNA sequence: TGTGCCAGCAGCTCCGCGGGGAGCTACAATGAGCAGTTCTTC.

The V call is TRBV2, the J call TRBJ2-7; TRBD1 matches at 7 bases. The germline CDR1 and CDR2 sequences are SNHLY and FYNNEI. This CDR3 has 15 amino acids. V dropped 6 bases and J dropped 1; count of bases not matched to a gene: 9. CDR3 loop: CASSVDRADSYEQYF. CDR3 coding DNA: TGTGCCAGCAGCGTCGACAGGGCCGATTCCTACGAGCAGTACTTC.

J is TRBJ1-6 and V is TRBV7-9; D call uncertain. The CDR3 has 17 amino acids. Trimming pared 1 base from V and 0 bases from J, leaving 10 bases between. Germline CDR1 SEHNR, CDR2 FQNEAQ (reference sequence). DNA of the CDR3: TGTGCCAGCAGCTTAGGGGAGGAGAGCTCCTATAATTCACCCCTCCACTTT. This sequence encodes CASSLGEESSYNSPLHF.

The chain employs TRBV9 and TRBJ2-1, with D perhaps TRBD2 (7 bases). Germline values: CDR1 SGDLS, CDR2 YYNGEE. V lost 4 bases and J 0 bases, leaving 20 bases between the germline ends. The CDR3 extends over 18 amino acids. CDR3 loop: CASSRGAQPKTSYNEQFF. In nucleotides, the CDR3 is TGTGCCAGCAGCCGGGGGGCCCAACCGAAAACCTCCTACAATGAGCAGTTCTTC.

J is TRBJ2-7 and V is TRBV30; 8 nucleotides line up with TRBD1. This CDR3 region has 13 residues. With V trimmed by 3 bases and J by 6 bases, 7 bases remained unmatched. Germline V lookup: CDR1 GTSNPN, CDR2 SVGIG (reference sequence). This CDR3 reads CAWSVDRGIEQYF. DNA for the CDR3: TGTGCCTGGAGCGTCGACAGGGGAATCGAGCAGTACTTC.

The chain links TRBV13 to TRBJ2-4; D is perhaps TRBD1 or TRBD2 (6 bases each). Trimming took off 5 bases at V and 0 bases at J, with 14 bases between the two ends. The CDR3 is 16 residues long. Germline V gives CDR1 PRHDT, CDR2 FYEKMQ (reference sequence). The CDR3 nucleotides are TGTGCCAGCAGCCCCTGGGGGGCCCTAGCCAAAAACATTCAGTACTTC. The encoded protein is CASSPWGALAKNIQYF.

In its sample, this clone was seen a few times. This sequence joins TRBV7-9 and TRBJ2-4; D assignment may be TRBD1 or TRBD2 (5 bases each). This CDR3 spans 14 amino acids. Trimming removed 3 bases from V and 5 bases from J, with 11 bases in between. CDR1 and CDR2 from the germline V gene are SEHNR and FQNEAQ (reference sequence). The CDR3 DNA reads TGTGCCAGCAGCTTTGGGGCCGGGGAAAACATTCAGTACTTC. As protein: CASSFGAGENIQYF.

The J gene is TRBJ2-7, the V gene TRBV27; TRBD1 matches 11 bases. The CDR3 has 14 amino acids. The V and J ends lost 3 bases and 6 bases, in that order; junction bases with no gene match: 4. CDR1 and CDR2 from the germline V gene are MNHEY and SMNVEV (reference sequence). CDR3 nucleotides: TGTGCCAGCAGTTTGGGGACAGGGGGGCCCGAGCAGTACTTC. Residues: CASSLGTGGPEQYF.

The CDR3 loop is CSVEPGGNTDTQYF. For the CDR3, the DNA is TGCAGCGTTGAGCCAGGGGGTAACACAGATACGCAGTATTTT. The chain recombines TRBV29-1 with TRBJ2-3, with 7 bases matching TRBD1. The V gene's germline CDR1 is SQVTM and CDR2 ANQGSEA. The junction had 5 bases not matched to a gene; V was cut back by 3 bases and J by 2 bases. The CDR3 spans 14 residues.

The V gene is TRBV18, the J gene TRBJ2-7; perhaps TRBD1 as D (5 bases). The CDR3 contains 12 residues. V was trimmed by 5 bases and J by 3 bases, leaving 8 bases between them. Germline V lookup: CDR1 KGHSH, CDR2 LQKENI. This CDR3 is CASSTDSYEQYF. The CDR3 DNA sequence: TGTGCCAGCTCAACCGACAGCTACGAGCAGTACTTC.

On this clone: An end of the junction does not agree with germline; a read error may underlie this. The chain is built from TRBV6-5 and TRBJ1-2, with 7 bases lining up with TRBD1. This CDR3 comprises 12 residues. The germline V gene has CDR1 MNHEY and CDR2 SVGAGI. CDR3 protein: CASSSLNGQASF. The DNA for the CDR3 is TGTGCCAGCAGCTCCCTGAACGGACAGGCTTCCTTC.

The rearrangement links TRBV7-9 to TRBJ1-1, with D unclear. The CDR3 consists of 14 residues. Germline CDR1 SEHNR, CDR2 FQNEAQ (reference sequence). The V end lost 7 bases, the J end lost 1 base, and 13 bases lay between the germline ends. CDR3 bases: TGTGCCAGCACCCCCAGGCTAGGGAACACTGAAGCTTTCTTT. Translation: CASTPRLGNTEAFF.

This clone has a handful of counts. The CDR3 DNA reads as TGTGCCAGCAGCCCCCTTGGGGGAAGTGGAACTAATGAAAAACTGTTTTTT. Translated, it gives CASSPLGGSGTNEKLFF. The V call is TRBV7-9, the J call TRBJ1-4; D may be TRBD1 (5 bases). CDR3 size: 17 residues. Germline values: CDR1 SEHNR, CDR2 FQNEAQ (reference sequence). With 5 bases removed from V and 1 base from J, the gap between germline ends came to 17 bases.

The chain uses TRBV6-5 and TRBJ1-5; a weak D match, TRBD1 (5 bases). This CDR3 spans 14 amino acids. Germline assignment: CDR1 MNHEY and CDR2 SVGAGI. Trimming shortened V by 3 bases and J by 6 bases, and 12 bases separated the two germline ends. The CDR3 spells CASSYGGAGQPQHF. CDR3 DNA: TGTGCCAGCAGTTATGGAGGGGCGGGTCAGCCCCAGCATTTT.

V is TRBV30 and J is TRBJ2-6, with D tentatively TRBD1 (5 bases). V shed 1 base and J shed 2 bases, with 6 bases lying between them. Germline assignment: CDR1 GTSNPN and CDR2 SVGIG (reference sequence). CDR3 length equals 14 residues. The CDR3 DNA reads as TGTGCCTGGAGTGAGGACACTGGGGCCAACGTCCTGACTTTC. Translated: CAWSEDTGANVLTF.

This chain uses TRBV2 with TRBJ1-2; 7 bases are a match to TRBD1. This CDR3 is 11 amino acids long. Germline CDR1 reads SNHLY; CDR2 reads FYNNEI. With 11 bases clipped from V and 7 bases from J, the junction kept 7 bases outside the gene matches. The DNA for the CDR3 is TGTGCCGGAGACAGGGAAAGTGGCTACACCTTC. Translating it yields CAGDRESGYTF.

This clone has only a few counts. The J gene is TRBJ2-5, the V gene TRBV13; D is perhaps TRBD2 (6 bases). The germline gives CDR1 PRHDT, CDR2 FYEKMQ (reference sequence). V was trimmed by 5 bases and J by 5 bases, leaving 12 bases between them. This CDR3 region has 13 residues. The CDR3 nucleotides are TGTGCCAGCAGCCTTCTGGCGGGGGAGACCCAGTACTTC. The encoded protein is CASSLLAGETQYF.

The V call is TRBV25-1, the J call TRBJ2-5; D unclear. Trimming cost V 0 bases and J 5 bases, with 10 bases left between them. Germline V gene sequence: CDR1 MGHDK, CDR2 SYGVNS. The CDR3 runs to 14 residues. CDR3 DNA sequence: TGTGCCAGCAGTGAATATGAACTGTTGGAGACCCAGTACTTC. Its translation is CASSEYELLETQYF.

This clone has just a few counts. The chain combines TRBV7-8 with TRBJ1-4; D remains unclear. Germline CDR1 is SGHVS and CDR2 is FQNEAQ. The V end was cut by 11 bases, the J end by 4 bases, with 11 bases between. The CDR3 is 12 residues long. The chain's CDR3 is CASRRDNEKLFF. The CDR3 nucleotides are TGTGCCTCGCGGCGGGATAATGAAAAACTGTTTTTT.